These T cell receptor beta chains were read from a single sample in a study of T cell responses to AZD1222 COVID-19 vaccine. Repertoires were generated with immunoSEQ multiplex PCR, while TCRdb's copy carries only in-frame clones and drops some. The profile shows about 150,000 clones, approximately 86% of them singletons. Sequencing was performed on peripheral blood, taken after recovery from COVID-19. These receptors were obtained from an adult who had recovered from COVID-19. Each CDR3 is given with its conserved first and last residue. The D gene is left open where the match is weak.

TRBJ1-5,-,TRBV19,CASSRYPSGGNQPQHF
TRBJ2-1,-,TRBV7-8,CASSLEGTISYNEQFF
TRBJ1-2,-,TRBV9,CASSPGTAPNYGYTF
TRBJ2-4,TRBD1,TRBV28,CASRERDRVIQYF
TRBJ2-3,-,TRBV25-1,CASERTSTDTQYF
TRBJ1-1,-,TRBV7-9,CASRRGGAETEAFF
TRBJ1-3,TRBD1,TRBV6-5,CASSYSGDSGNTIYF
TRBJ1-1,-,TRBV25-1,CAASRNTEAFF
TRBJ2-1,-,TRBV29-1,CSVPDRNFYNEQFF
TRBJ1-5,TRBD1,TRBV2,CASSDRGGYTGQPQHF